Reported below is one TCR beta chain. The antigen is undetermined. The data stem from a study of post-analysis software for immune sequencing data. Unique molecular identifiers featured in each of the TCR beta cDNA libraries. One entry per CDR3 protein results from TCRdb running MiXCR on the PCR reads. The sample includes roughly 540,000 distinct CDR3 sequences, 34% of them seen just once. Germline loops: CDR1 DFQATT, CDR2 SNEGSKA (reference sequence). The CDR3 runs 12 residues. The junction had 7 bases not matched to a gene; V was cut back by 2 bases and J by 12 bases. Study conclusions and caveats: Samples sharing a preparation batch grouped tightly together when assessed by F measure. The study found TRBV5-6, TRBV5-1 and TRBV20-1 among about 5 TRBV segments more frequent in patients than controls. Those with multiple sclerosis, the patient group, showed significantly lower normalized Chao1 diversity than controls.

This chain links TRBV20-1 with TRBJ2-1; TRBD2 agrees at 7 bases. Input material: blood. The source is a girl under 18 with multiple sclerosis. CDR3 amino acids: CSARREGLRQFF. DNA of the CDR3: TGCAGTGCTAGACGCGAGGGACTAAGGCAGTTCTTC.